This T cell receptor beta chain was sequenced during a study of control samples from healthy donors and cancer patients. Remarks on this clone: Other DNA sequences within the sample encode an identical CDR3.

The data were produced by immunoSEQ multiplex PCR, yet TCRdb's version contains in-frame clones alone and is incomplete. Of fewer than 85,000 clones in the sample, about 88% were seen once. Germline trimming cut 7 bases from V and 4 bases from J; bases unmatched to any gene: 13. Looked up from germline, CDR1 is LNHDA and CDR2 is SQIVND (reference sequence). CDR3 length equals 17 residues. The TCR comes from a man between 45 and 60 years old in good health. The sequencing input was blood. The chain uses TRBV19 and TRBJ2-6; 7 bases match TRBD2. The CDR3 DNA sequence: TGTGCCAGTATCCGGCGATGGGGGGGTCCAGGGGCCAACGTCCTGACTTTC. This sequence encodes CASIRRWGGPGANVLTF.